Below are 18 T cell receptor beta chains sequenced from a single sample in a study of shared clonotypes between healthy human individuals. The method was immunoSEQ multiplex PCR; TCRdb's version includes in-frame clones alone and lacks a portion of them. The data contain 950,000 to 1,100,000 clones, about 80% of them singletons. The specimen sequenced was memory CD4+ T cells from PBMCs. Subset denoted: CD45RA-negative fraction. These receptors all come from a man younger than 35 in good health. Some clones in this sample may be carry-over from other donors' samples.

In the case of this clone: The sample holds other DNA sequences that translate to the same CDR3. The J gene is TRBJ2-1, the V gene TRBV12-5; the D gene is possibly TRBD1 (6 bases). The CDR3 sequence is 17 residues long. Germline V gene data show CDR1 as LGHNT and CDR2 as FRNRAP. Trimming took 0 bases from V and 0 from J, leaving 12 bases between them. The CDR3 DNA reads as TGTGCTAGTGGTTTGGTAGTCCGAGGGGGCTCCTACAATGAGCAGTTCTTC. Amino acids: CASGLVVRGGSYNEQFF.

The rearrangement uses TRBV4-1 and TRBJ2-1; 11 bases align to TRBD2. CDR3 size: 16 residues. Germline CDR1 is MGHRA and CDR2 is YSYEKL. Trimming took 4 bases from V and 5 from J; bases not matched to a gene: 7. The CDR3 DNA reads TGCGCCAGCAGCCCGTCACTAGCGGGAGTGGACAATGAGCAGTTCTTC. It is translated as CASSPSLAGVDNEQFF.

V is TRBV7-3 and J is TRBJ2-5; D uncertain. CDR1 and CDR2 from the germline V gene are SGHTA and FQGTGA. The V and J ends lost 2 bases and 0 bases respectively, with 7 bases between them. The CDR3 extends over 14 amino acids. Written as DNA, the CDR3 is TGTGCCAGCAGCTTAGGAAGTTACCAAGAGACCCAGTACTTC. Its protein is CASSLGSYQETQYF.

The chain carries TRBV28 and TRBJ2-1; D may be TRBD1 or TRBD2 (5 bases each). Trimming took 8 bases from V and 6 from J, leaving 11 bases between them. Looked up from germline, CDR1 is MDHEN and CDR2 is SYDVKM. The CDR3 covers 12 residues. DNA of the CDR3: TGTGCCAGCCGGGGCGAACGCAATGAGCAGTTCTTC. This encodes CASRGERNEQFF. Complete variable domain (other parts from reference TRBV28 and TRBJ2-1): DVKVTQSSRYLVKRTGEKVFLECVQDMDHENMFWYRQDPGLGLRLIYFSYDVKMKEKGDIPEGYSVSREKKERFSLILESASTNQTSMYLCASRGERNEQFFGPGTRLTVL.

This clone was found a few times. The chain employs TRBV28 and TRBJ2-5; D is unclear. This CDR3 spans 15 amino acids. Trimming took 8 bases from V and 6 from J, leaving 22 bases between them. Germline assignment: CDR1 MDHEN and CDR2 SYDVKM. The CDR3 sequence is CASPGVAPFPQTQYF. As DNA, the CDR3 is TGTGCCAGCCCCGGAGTAGCCCCCTTCCCCCAGACCCAGTACTTC.

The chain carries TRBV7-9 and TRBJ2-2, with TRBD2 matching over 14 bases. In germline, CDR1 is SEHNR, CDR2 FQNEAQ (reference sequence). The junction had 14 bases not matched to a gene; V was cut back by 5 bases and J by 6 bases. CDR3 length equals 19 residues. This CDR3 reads CASSTRGLAGAPGSGELFF. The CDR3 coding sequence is TGTGCCAGCAGCACCCGGGGACTAGCGGGAGCACCGGGGTCCGGGGAGCTGTTTTTT. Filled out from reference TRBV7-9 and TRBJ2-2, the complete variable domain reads DTGVSQNPRHKITKRGQNVTFRCDPISEHNRLYWYRQTLGQGPEFLTYFQNEAQLEKSRLLSDRFSAERPKGSFSTLEIQRTEQGDSAMYLCASSTRGLAGAPGSGELFFGEGSRLTVL.

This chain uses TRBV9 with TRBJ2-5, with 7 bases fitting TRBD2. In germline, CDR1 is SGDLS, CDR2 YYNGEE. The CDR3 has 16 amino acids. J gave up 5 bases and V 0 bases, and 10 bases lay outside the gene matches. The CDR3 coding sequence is TGTGCCAGCAGCGTAGCCCACGAGGGAGGGTACGAGACCCAGTACTTC. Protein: CASSVAHEGGYETQYF.

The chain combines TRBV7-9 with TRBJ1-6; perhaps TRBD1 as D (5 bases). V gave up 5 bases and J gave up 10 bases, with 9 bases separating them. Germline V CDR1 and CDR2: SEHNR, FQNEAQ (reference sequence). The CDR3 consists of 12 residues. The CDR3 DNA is TGTGCCAGCAGCCGTGGGGACTCACCCCTCCACTTT. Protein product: CASSRGDSPLHF.

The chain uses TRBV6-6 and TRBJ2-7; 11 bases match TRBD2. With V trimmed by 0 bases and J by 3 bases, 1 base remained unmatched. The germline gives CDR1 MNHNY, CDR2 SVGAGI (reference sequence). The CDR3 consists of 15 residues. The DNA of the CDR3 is TGTGCCAGCAGTTACTCCGGGACTAGCGGCTACGAGCAGTACTTC. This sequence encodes CASSYSGTSGYEQYF.

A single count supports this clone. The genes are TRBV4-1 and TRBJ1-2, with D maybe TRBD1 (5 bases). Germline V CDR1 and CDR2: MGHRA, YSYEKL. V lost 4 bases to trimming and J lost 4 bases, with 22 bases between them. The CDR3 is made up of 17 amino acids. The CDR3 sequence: CASSPVIKGAVGYGYTF. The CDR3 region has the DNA TGCGCCAGCAGCCCAGTCATCAAAGGGGCAGTTGGCTATGGCTACACCTTC.

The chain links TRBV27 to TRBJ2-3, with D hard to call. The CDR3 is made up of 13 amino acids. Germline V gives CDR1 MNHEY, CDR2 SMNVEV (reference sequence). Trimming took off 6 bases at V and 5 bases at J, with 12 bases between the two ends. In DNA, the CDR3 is TGTGCCAGCAGGCCGATCTTAGTAGATACGCAGTATTTT. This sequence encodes CASRPILVDTQYF.

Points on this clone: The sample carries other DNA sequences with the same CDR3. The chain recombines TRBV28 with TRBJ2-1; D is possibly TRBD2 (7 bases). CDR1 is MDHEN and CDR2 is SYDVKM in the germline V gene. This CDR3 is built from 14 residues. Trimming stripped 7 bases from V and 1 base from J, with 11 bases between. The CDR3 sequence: CASIQGGSYNEQFF. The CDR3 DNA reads TGTGCCAGCATACAGGGAGGGTCCTACAATGAGCAGTTCTTC.

The chain's CDR3 is CSAGGRGGNEQFF. In DNA form, the CDR3 reads TGCAGCGCAGGCGGGAGGGGAGGCAATGAGCAGTTCTTC. This chain connects TRBV29-1 to TRBJ2-1, with 9 bases identical to TRBD2. CDR1 and CDR2 (germline): SQVTM, ANQGSEA. The CDR3 is 13 residues long. The V and J ends lost 7 bases and 6 bases, in that order; junction bases with no gene match: 7.

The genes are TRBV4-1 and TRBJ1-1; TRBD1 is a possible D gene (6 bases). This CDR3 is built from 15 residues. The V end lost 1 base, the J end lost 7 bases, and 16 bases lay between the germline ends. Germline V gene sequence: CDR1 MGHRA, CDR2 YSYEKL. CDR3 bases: TGCGCCAGCAGCCAAGTGCGGCAGGGGCTTGATGAAGCTTTCTTT. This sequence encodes CASSQVRQGLDEAFF.

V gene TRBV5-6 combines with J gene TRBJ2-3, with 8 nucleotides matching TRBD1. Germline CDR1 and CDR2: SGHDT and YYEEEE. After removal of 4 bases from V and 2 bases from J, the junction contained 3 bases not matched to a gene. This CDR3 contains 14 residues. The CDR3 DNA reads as TGTGCCAGCAGCGCGGACAGGGCCACAGATACGCAGTATTTT. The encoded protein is CASSADRATDTQYF.

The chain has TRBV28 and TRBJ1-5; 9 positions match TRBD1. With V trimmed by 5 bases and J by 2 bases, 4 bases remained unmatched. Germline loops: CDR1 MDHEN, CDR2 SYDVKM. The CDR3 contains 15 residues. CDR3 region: CASSLRTGGNQPQHF. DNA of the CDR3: TGTGCCAGCAGTCTACGGACAGGGGGCAATCAGCCCCAGCATTTT.

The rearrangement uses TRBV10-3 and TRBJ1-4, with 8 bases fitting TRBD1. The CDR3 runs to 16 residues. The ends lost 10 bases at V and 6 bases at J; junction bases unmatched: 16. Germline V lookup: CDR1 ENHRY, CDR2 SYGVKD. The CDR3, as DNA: TGTGCCAGCAGGGGAGACAGGGGTGAAGATTATGAAAAACTGTTTTTT. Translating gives CASRGDRGEDYEKLFF.

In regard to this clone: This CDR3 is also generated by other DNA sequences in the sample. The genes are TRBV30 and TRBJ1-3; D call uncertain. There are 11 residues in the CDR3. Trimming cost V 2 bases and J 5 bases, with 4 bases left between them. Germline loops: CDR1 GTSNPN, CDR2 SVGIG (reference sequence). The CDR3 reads CAWSFRNTIYF. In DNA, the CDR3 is TGTGCCTGGAGTTTTAGAAACACCATATATTTT.